The rows below give T cell receptor beta chains drawn from one sample of a study of blood T cell repertoires in COVID-19. Clones were read by immunoSEQ multiplex PCR, and TCRdb kept only the in-frame ones, dropping some. The table has about 310,000 clones, around nine tenths seen once; the top ten hold roughly a tenth. Sequenced input: PBMCs or T cells enriched from blood (not recorded which). The receptors were sampled from a woman aged 35 to 49 who had recovered from COVID-19. Both conserved end residues are part of each CDR3. D genes are given only for firm matches. Expanded clones get a size class; other rows say once, few or many, or leave the size out.

cdr3_length d_call j_call clone_size v_call cdr3_aa cdr3_nt
14 - TRBJ1-1 - TRBV7-3 CASSLTARNTEAFF TGTGCCAGCAGTCTGACAGCCCGGAACACTGAAGCTTTCTTT
13 - TRBJ2-1 - TRBV29-1 CSVETEWKDEQFF TGCAGCGTTGAGACGGAGTGGAAGGATGAGCAGTTCTTC
12 - TRBJ1-2 - TRBV5-4 CATRGDYYGYTF TGTGCCACCCGGGGGGACTACTATGGCTACACCTTC
17 TRBD1 TRBJ1-3 - TRBV18 CASSPAIPGQTANTIYF TGTGCCAGCTCACCAGCTATTCCGGGACAGACTGCAAACACCATATATTTT
16 TRBD1 TRBJ2-7 once TRBV11-2 CASSLTRPDRGYEQYF TGTGCCAGCAGCTTAACCCGCCCGGACAGGGGTTACGAGCAGTACTTC
16 - TRBJ1-3 - TRBV19 CASSSWTGGSRNTIYF TGTGCCAGTAGTTCCTGGACGGGCGGGAGTCGAAACACCATATATTTT
12 - TRBJ1-3 - TRBV28 CATWGDVDTIYF TGTGCCACCTGGGGAGACGTGGACACCATATATTTT
16 TRBD1 TRBJ2-1 - TRBV7-3 CASSYSPGQGRSEQFF TGTGCCAGCAGCTATTCACCGGGACAGGGGCGCAGTGAGCAGTTCTTC
16 TRBD1 TRBJ1-4 - TRBV6-1 CASSEVFGTGHEKLFF TGTGCCAGCAGTGAAGTATTCGGGACAGGGCATGAAAAACTGTTTTTT
15 TRBD1 TRBJ2-1 - TRBV29-1 CSVGIDRVTYNEQFF TGCAGCGTTGGAATCGACAGGGTCACATACAATGAGCAGTTCTTC
16 - TRBJ2-7 - TRBV4-3 CASSQDPRGDNYEQYF TGCGCCAGCAGCCAAGATCCCAGGGGCGATAACTACGAGCAGTACTTC
16 - TRBJ1-1 - TRBV11-2 CASSLGHAGENTEAFF TGTGCCAGCAGCTTAGGGCACGCCGGGGAGAACACTGAAGCTTTCTTT
15 TRBD2 TRBJ2-1 - TRBV3-1/TRBV3-2 CASRPGLAGYNEQFF TGTGCCAGCAGGCCGGGACTAGCGGGTTACAATGAGCAGTTCTTC
18 TRBD2 TRBJ2-1 many TRBV11-3 CASSPEGLAGGPYNEQFF TGTGCCAGCAGCCCAGAAGGGCTAGCGGGAGGGCCCTACAATGAGCAGTTCTTC
17 - TRBJ1-3 - TRBV7-9 CASSSDADGGVGNTIYF TGTGCCAGCAGCTCAGACGCCGATGGTGGAGTTGGAAACACCATATATTTT
15 TRBD1 TRBJ1-6 - TRBV3-1/TRBV3-2 CASGQAGTGLDHLHF TGTGCCAGCGGCCAGGCCGGGACAGGCCTAGATCACCTCCACTTT
16 - TRBJ1-5 - TRBV9 CASSPEGVHGNQPQHF TGTGCCAGCAGCCCCGAGGGGGTGCATGGCAATCAGCCCCAGCATTTT
16 TRBD1 TRBJ1-5 - TRBV5-1 CASGLGTDRDNQPQHF TGCGCCAGCGGTTTGGGGACCGACAGGGATAATCAGCCCCAGCATTTT
15 - TRBJ2-7 - TRBV7-6 CASSFRGISSYEQYF TGTGCCAGCAGCTTCCGGGGGATAAGCTCCTACGAGCAGTACTTC
16 - TRBJ1-1 - TRBV7-6 CASSVGLLEEWTEAFF TGTGCCAGCAGCGTGGGACTCTTGGAAGAGTGGACTGAAGCTTTCTTT
19 TRBD2 TRBJ2-2 - TRBV10-3 CAISEIPGGEASRTGELFF TGTGCCATCAGTGAGATCCCCGGGGGGGAGGCAAGTAGGACCGGGGAGCTGTTTTTT
14 TRBD1 TRBJ1-1 - TRBV5-6 CASSIDRVATEAFF TGTGCCAGCAGCATCGACAGGGTTGCGACTGAAGCTTTCTTT